These T cell receptor beta chains were read from a single sample in a study of blood T cell repertoires in COVID-19. This table comes from immunoSEQ multiplex PCR, and its TCRdb copy is limited to in-frame clones, with some not included. The data contain 400,000 to 450,000 clones, around 87% of them singletons. Sequencing was performed on PBMCs or T cells enriched from blood (not recorded which). These receptor sequences come from a man aged 30 to 39 who had recovered from COVID-19. The CDR3 runs from the conserved cysteine through the conserved F or W. Clone size is shown for a subset of rows, as once, few, many or a class of expanded clone.

clone size	J gene	V gene	CDR3 protein
NA	TRBJ1-2	TRBV7-9	CASSRPDRNGYTF
NA	TRBJ2-5	TRBV4-1	CASSQDRSKGAARETQYF
NA	TRBJ2-3	TRBV5-4	CASSSGQKDFFNTQYF
NA	TRBJ2-6	TRBV3-1/TRBV3-2	CASSQERGSTGANVLTF
NA	TRBJ2-1	TRBV29-1	CSGRQGSYNEQFF
NA	TRBJ2-5	TRBV28	CASQVPGGETQYF
NA	TRBJ2-3	TRBV5-1	CASSLAGGAPPDTQYF
NA	TRBJ2-3	TRBV4-1	CASSQEGRERDTQYF
NA	TRBJ1-3	TRBV18	CASSPDRAGNTIYF
NA	TRBJ2-1	TRBV6-2/TRBV6-3	CASSYGRGNEQFF
NA	TRBJ2-5	TRBV5-1	CASSISGTASHKETQYF
NA	TRBJ1-5	TRBV10-2	CASRTDRVQPQHF
many	TRBJ2-4	TRBV30	CAWSVGGSKNIQYF
NA	TRBJ1-2	TRBV5-1	CASSLAAEYGYTF
few	TRBJ1-6	TRBV3-1/TRBV3-2	CASTGQLGQNSPLHF
NA	TRBJ2-1	TRBV15	CATSRDRLAVPNEQFF
NA	TRBJ2-2	TRBV7-9	CASSDFSYTGELFF
NA	TRBJ1-5	TRBV12-3/TRBV12-4	CASSLQRGQPQHF
NA	TRBJ1-1	TRBV9	CASGLGRDTEAFF
NA	TRBJ2-3	TRBV13	CASSPGLRTQYF